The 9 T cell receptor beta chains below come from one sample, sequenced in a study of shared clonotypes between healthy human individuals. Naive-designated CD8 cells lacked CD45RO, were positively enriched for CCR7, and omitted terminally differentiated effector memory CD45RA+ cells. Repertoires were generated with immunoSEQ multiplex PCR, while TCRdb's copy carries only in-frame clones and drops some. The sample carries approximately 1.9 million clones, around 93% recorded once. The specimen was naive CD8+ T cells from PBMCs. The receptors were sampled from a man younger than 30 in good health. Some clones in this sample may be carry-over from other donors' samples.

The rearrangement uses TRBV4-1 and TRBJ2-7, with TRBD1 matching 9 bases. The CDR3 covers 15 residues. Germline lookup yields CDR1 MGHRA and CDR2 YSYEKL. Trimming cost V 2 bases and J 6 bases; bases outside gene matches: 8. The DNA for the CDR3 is TGCGCCAGCAGCCAATCCGGGACAGGGTTATCCGAGCAGTACTTC. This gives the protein CASSQSGTGLSEQYF.

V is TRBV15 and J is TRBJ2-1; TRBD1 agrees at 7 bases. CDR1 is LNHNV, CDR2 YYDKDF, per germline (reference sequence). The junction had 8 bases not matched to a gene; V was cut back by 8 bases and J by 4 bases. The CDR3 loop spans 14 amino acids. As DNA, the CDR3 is TGTGCCACCGCGAGGGACAGTCTATACAATGAGCAGTTCTTC. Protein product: CATARDSLYNEQFF.

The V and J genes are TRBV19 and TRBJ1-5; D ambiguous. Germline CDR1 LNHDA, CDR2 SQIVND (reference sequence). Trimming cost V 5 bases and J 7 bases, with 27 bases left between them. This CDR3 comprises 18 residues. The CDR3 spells CASSSYLPTPLGYQPQHF. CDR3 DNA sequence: TGTGCCAGTAGTTCCTACCTCCCGACTCCCCTGGGATACCAGCCCCAGCATTTT.

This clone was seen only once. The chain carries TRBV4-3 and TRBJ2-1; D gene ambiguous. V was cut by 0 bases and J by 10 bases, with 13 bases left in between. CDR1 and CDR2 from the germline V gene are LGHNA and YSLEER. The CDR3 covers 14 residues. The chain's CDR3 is CASSQDLPGREQFF. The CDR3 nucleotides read TGCGCCAGCAGCCAAGATCTACCCGGGCGGGAGCAGTTCTTC.

The CDR3 spells CASRPGLANYEQYF. CDR3 coding DNA: TGTGCCAGCAGGCCTGGACTAGCCAACTACGAGCAGTACTTC. V is TRBV6-5 and J is TRBJ2-7; 8 bases align to TRBD2. This CDR3 has 14 residues. Per germline, CDR1 MNHEY and CDR2 SVGAGI. V was pared by 6 bases and J by 3 bases, with 7 bases of the junction left unmatched.

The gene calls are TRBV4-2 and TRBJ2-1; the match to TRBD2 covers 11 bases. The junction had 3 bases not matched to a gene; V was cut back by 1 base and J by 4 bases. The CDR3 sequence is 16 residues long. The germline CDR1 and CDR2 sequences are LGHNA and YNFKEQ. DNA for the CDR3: TGTGCCAGCAGCCAAGTAACTAGCGGGAGATACAATGAGCAGTTCTTC. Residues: CASSQVTSGRYNEQFF.

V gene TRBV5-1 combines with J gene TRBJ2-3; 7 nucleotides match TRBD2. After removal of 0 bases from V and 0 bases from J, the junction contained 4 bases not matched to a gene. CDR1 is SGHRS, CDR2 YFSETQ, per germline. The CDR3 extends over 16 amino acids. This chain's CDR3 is CASSLVLAGSTDTQYF. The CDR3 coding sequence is TGCGCCAGCAGCTTGGTCTTAGCGGGTAGCACAGATACGCAGTATTTT.

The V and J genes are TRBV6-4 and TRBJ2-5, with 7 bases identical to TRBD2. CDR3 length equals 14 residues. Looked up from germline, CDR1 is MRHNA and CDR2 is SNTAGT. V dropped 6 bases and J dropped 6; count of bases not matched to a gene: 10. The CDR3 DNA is TGTGCCAGCAGCCACCCGACTAGCAGGAAGACCCAGTACTTC. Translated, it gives CASSHPTSRKTQYF.

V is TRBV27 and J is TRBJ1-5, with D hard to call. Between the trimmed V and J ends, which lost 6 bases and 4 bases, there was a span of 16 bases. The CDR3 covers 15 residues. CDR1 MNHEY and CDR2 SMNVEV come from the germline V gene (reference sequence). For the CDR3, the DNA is TGTGCCAGCAGACGAGCCCGGGCGGAAAATCAGCCCCAGCATTTT. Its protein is CASRRARAENQPQHF.